This T cell receptor (beta chain) was obtained from a study of blood T cell repertoires in COVID-19. CDR1 SGHRS and CDR2 YFSETQ come from the germline V gene. J was trimmed by 5 bases and V by 2 bases; bases with no gene match: 8. CDR3 size: 15 residues. While infection was still active, Seattle patients were enrolled and then followed longitudinally. How the authors handled the data: Reference gene primer amplification yielded estimated nucleated cell counts. The assay was immunoSEQ multiplex PCR, and TCRdb's table has in-frame clones only and misses some. D and trimming were read from the DNA, whereas the V and J calls and clone size are those reported in that table. The sample lists 270,000 or so clones; roughly 89% were seen once.

This clonotype was sampled from a woman in her twenties or thirties with COVID-19, enrolled during active disease. Sequences were obtained from peripheral blood. This chain joins TRBV5-1 and TRBJ1-1; TRBD1 matches at 8 bases. CDR3: CASSLTTGARTEAFF. The DNA of the CDR3 is TGCGCCAGCAGCTTAACGACAGGGGCCCGGACTGAAGCTTTCTTT.